This is a list of T cell receptor beta chains from one sample in a study of blood T cell repertoires in COVID-19. The table came from immunoSEQ multiplex PCR; TCRdb's copy has only in-frame clones and leaves some out. The data show approximately 150,000 clones, with around 80% seen just once and over 12% held by the top ten. The material sequenced was peripheral blood. The receptors derive from a human donor with acute or convalescent COVID-19. The donor label of this sample is uncertain. Each CDR3 is given with its conserved first and last residue. The D gene is left open where the match is weak. Clone size is not always given. Where it is, it says once, few, many or a class for expanded clones.

j_call clone_size d_call v_call cdr3_aa cdr3_nt
TRBJ2-5 NA TRBD2 TRBV2 CATRGGGAGETQYF TGTGCCACCAGAGGCGGGGGGGCCGGAGAGACCCAGTACTTC
TRBJ1-1 NA TRBD1 TRBV13 CASSQGQGNTEAFF TGTGCCAGCAGCCAGGGACAGGGGAACACTGAAGCTTTCTTT
TRBJ2-5 NA NA TRBV3-1/TRBV3-2 CASSFWGDQETQYF TGTGCCAGCAGCTTTTGGGGGGACCAAGAGACCCAGTACTTC
TRBJ2-5 NA TRBD2 TRBV9 CASSGTGGAETQYF TGTGCCAGCAGCGGTACCGGGGGGGCGGAGACCCAGTACTTC
TRBJ2-5 NA NA TRBV9 CASSVAGIYQETQYF TGTGCCAGCAGCGTGGCGGGGATCTACCAAGAGACCCAGTACTTC
TRBJ2-3 few NA TRBV19 CASSIDLLRATTDTQYF TGTGCCAGTAGTATAGATCTTCTGCGGGCGACCACAGATACGCAGTATTTT
TRBJ2-3 NA TRBD2 TRBV3-1/TRBV3-2 CASSRRGSGGTDTQYF TGTGCCAGCAGCCGCCGGGGGAGCGGGGGCACAGATACGCAGTATTTT
TRBJ2-1 NA TRBD2 TRBV10-3 CAISESGSGGGNEQFF TGTGCCATCAGTGAGTCGGGTAGCGGGGGGGGCAATGAGCAGTTCTTC
TRBJ1-2 NA TRBD1 TRBV7-2 CASSLNGQGTGGYTF TGTGCCAGCAGCTTAAACGGACAGGGGACGGGTGGCTACACCTTC
TRBJ1-6 NA TRBD1 TRBV3-1/TRBV3-2 CASSQGTGGPYNSPLHF TGTGCCAGCAGCCAGGGGACAGGGGGACCTTATAATTCACCCCTCCACTTT
TRBJ2-1 NA TRBD1 TRBV3-1/TRBV3-2 CASSARDRGKQFF TGTGCCAGCAGTGCCCGGGACAGGGGAAAGCAGTTCTTC
TRBJ1-1 NA NA TRBV5-1 CASSLNTEAFF TGCGCCAGCAGCCTCAACACTGAAGCTTTCTTT
TRBJ1-4 NA NA TRBV7-9 CASSFGQGTTNEKLFF TGTGCCAGCAGCTTTGGGCAGGGAACAACTAATGAAAAACTGTTTTTT
TRBJ2-7 NA NA TRBV3-1/TRBV3-2 CASSQDIRNRAYEQYF TGTGCCAGCAGCCAAGATATTCGCAACAGGGCCTACGAGCAGTACTTC
TRBJ1-2 once NA TRBV10-3 CAISESREGYGYTF TGTGCCATCAGTGAGTCACGGGAGGGCTATGGCTACACCTTC
TRBJ2-3 NA TRBD2 TRBV13 CASSLERGTRSQYF TGTGCCAGCAGCTTAGAGCGGGGGACTAGGTCGCAGTATTTT
TRBJ2-1 NA NA TRBV5-4 CASSLKAFGNEQFF TGTGCCAGCAGCTTGAAAGCGTTCGGGAATGAGCAGTTCTTC
TRBJ1-1 few NA TRBV19 CASSLQLYAETEAFF TGTGCCAGTAGTCTTCAATTATACGCGGAGACTGAAGCTTTCTTT
TRBJ2-3 NA TRBD2 TRBV6-2/TRBV6-3 CASSGLTSGGPRDTQYF TGTGCCAGCAGCGGGCTAACGAGCGGGGGACCTCGGGATACGCAGTATTTT
TRBJ1-4 NA NA TRBV7-2 CASSLGVTNEKLFF TGTGCCAGCAGCCTAGGAGTAACTAATGAAAAACTGTTTTTT
TRBJ2-7 NA TRBD2 TRBV4-1 CASSQDSFGAGAGAPYEQYF TGCGCCAGCAGCCAAGACTCTTTCGGAGCGGGGGCGGGGGCCCCCTACGAGCAGTACTTC
TRBJ2-7 few NA TRBV2 CASSAGAGYEQYF TGTGCCAGCAGTGCAGGGGCGGGTTACGAGCAGTACTTC
TRBJ2-7 NA NA TRBV7-2 CASSLSWGRPYEQYF TGTGCCAGCAGCTTATCCTGGGGGCGCCCCTACGAGCAGTACTTC
TRBJ2-5 NA NA TRBV5-1 CASSGGTVRETQYF TGCGCCAGCAGCGGGGGGACCGTGAGGGAGACCCAGTACTTC
TRBJ2-3 NA TRBD1 TRBV10-3 CAISEKDRVSTDTQYF TGTGCCATCAGTGAGAAGGACAGGGTAAGCACAGATACGCAGTATTTT
TRBJ1-4 NA NA TRBV6-5 CASILAGGNGEKLFF TGTGCCAGCATCCTTGCAGGAGGGAATGGTGAAAAACTGTTTTTT
TRBJ1-5 NA NA TRBV19 CASRDNIGDQPQHF TGTGCCAGTCGGGACAATATCGGCGATCAGCCCCAGCATTTT
TRBJ2-5 NA NA TRBV7-2 CASSLASQYQETQYF TGTGCCAGCAGCTTAGCGTCTCAGTACCAAGAGACCCAGTACTTC
TRBJ2-3 NA NA TRBV11-2 CASSTQGDTQYF TGTGCCAGCAGCACACAGGGCGATACGCAGTATTTT
TRBJ1-2 NA NA TRBV12-3/TRBV12-4 CASSFDPAVRYTF TGTGCCAGCAGTTTTGACCCGGCGGTGCGCTACACCTTC
TRBJ2-1 NA NA TRBV11-2 CASSLDGGPYNEQFF TGTGCCAGCAGCTTAGATGGGGGCCCCTACAATGAGCAGTTCTTC
TRBJ2-3 NA TRBD2 TRBV4-3 CASSQASTSGVTPGSTDTQYF TGCGCCAGCAGCCAAGCCTCGACTAGCGGAGTAACGCCGGGGAGCACAGATACGCAGTATTTT
TRBJ1-5 NA NA TRBV2 CASSATGRAGQPQHF TGTGCCAGCAGCGCCACGGGCAGGGCGGGGCAGCCCCAGCATTTT
TRBJ1-1 NA NA TRBV7-8 CASSSLRNTEAFF TGTGCCAGCAGTTCTTTGAGGAACACTGAAGCTTTCTTT
TRBJ2-7 NA TRBD1 TRBV7-9 CASSFGDRGRGLREQYF TGTGCCAGCAGCTTTGGGGACAGGGGAAGGGGACTTCGTGAGCAGTACTTC
TRBJ1-4 NA TRBD1 TRBV4-1 CASSQAGQAHGEKLFF TGCGCCAGCAGCCAAGCGGGACAGGCCCACGGGGAAAAACTGTTTTTT
TRBJ2-6 NA NA TRBV7-9 CASSTSQGHSGANVLTF TGTGCCAGCAGCACATCACAGGGCCACTCTGGGGCCAACGTCCTGACTTTC
TRBJ2-2 NA TRBD1 TRBV7-2 CASSLGQTNTGELFF TGTGCCAGCAGCCTGGGACAGACGAACACCGGGGAGCTGTTTTTT
TRBJ2-1 once NA TRBV6-5 CASTRRSSYNEQFF TGTGCCAGCACGCGAAGAAGCTCCTACAATGAGCAGTTCTTC
TRBJ2-5 NA TRBD1 TRBV19 CASSRRPRDRPQETQYF TGTGCCAGTAGTAGGCGACCCCGGGACAGGCCCCAAGAGACCCAGTACTTC
TRBJ1-4 NA NA TRBV6-6 CASSYSFQTNEKLFF TGTGCCAGCAGTTACTCGTTCCAAACTAATGAAAAACTGTTTTTT
TRBJ2-3 NA NA TRBV7-9 CASSLGRTPSTDTQYF TGTGCCAGCAGCTTAGGACGGACTCCTAGCACAGATACGCAGTATTTT
TRBJ1-5 NA NA TRBV19 CASSLRTVYQPQHF TGTGCCAGTAGTTTAAGGACAGTTTATCAGCCCCAGCATTTT
TRBJ1-5 few TRBD1 TRBV19 CASQPLRGRGSDQPQHF TGTGCCAGCCAACCCCTAAGGGGCAGGGGGTCAGATCAGCCCCAGCATTTT
TRBJ1-2 NA TRBD1 TRBV29-1 CSSWTGGGYGYTF TGCAGCTCCTGGACAGGGGGCGGCTATGGCTACACCTTC
TRBJ2-7 NA NA TRBV6-1 CASSDPPGQFYEQYF TGTGCCAGCAGTGACCCCCCTGGACAGTTCTACGAGCAGTACTTC
TRBJ1-5 NA TRBD1 TRBV19 CASRDRGVSNQPQHF TGTGCCAGTAGGGACAGGGGGGTCAGCAATCAGCCCCAGCATTTT
TRBJ2-1 NA TRBD1 TRBV7-6 CAVHPATGGDLNEQFF TGTGCCGTACACCCCGCGACAGGGGGCGATTTAAATGAGCAGTTCTTC
TRBJ2-5 NA NA TRBV13 CASSSYPPSNQEKETQYF TGTGCCAGCAGCTCCTACCCTCCCTCGAACCAGGAAAAAGAGACCCAGTACTTC
TRBJ2-5 NA NA TRBV5-4 CASSFTGGRYDETQYF TGTGCCAGCAGCTTTACGGGGGGCCGATATGACGAGACCCAGTACTTC
TRBJ2-7 NA TRBD1 TRBV30 CAWSVGTGTPEQYF TGTGCCTGGAGTGTGGGGACAGGGACACCCGAGCAGTACTTC
TRBJ2-2 NA TRBD1 TRBV2 CASSYLRQGITGELFF TGTGCCAGCAGTTACCTTAGACAGGGAATTACCGGGGAGCTGTTTTTT
TRBJ2-1 NA NA TRBV29-1 CSVEGRGGGAFNEQFF TGCAGCGTTGAGGGCCGTGGGGGGGGCGCCTTCAATGAGCAGTTCTTC
TRBJ1-6 NA TRBD1 TRBV7-6 CASSLRETGYNSPLHF TGTGCCAGCAGCTTACGAGAGACAGGGTATAATTCACCCCTCCACTTT
TRBJ1-5 NA NA TRBV27 CASRNGQQPQHF TGTGCCAGCAGGAATGGACAACAGCCCCAGCATTTT
TRBJ2-7 NA NA TRBV7-2 CASSLAWDSYYEQYF TGTGCCAGCAGCTTAGCCTGGGACTCTTACTACGAGCAGTACTTC
TRBJ1-6 few NA TRBV11-2 CASSYGGGGGSSPLHF TGTGCCAGCAGCTACGGTGGCGGGGGGGGTAGTTCACCCCTCCACTTT
TRBJ2-7 few NA TRBV19 CASSTSRTAFQYF TGTGCCAGTAGTACCTCTAGGACTGCCTTCCAGTACTTC
TRBJ1-1 NA NA TRBV4-2 CASSQLPTDLNTEAFF TGTGCCAGCAGCCAACTACCGACAGACTTGAACACTGAAGCTTTCTTT